The 4 T cell receptor beta chains listed next were all sequenced from one sample in a study of cytomegalovirus exposure and HLA in healthy donors. The PCR employed 60 Vbeta primers together with 13 Jbeta primers. Assay: immunoSEQ multiplex PCR; the TCRdb copy retains only in-frame clones and omits some. The sample consists of some 180,000 clones, roughly an eighth of them appearing once. The sample consisted of PBMCs. These TCRs come from a man aged 50 or older in good health and CMV-seropositive.

This clone has just a few counts. V and J are TRBV19 and TRBJ1-1; TRBD1 might be the D (6 bases). With 6 bases removed from V and 4 bases from J, the gap between germline ends came to 15 bases. CDR3 length: 14 amino acids. Germline V CDR1 and CDR2: LNHDA, SQIVND (reference sequence). CDR3 bases: TGTGCCAGTAGGAGGGAGGGAGGGGGCACTGAAGCTTTCTTT. This sequence encodes CASRREGGGTEAFF.

This chain connects TRBV10-2 to TRBJ1-5; 7 nucleotides line up with TRBD1. The CDR3 has 14 residues. V lost 5 bases to trimming and J lost 5 bases; unmatched junction nucleotides: 6. Germline V CDR1 and CDR2: WSHSY, SAAADI. Here the CDR3 reads CASSTDRAYQPQHF. CDR3 in DNA: TGCGCCAGCAGTACTGACAGGGCTTATCAGCCCCAGCATTTT.

The table lists this clone with a few counts. V gene TRBV7-3 combines with J gene TRBJ1-1, with 9 nucleotides matching TRBD1. Trimming removed 5 bases from V and 3 bases from J; junction bases left unmatched: 4. Germline CDR1 and CDR2: SGHTA and FQGTGA. The CDR3 has 14 amino acids. The CDR3 region has the DNA TGTGCCAGCAGCCCGGGACAGGGCTACACTGAAGCTTTCTTT. Encoded protein: CASSPGQGYTEAFF.

As concerns this clone: Relative to the germline gene, one junction end is altered; a read error may explain this. The chain recombines TRBV7-7 with TRBJ2-2, with TRBD1 matching over 8 bases. CDR3 length: 16 residues. The germline V gene encodes CDR1 SSHAT and CDR2 FNYEAQ (reference sequence). The CDR3 spells CASSLAPGQDTGELFF. Here the CDR3 DNA reads TGTGCTAGCAGCTTAGCTCCGGGACAGGACACCGGGGAGCTGTTTTTT.